The clone carrying this T cell receptor beta chain was recorded many times. These data originate in a study of CD8 T cells in ankylosing spondylitis. Trimming took off 10 bases at V and 8 bases at J, with 15 bases between the two ends. CDR3 length: 12 residues. The germline gives CDR1 SNHLY, CDR2 FYNNEI. Quantitative molecular-barcoded 5'-RACE generated the TCR beta libraries. TCRdb analysed the 5' RACE reads with MiXCR anew, one entry per CDR3 protein. The repertoire holds 200,000 to 250,000 distinct CDR3 sequences, with roughly a tenth as singletons. The receptor was isolated from a male donor with ankylosing spondylitis or in good health (not recorded which). The chain combines TRBV2 with TRBJ2-1; D is perhaps TRBD2 (6 bases). Sequencing was carried out using blood, either unsorted or a sorted T cell fraction (not recorded which). CDR3 DNA: TGTGCCAACGGGAGAGTCTCGGATGAGCAGTTCTTC. It translates to CANGRVSDEQFF.